This T cell receptor beta chain stems from a study of shared clonotypes between healthy human individuals (dated by TCRdb to about 2020). Describing the broader study: A few men and a couple of women, aged 18 to 49 years, made up the cohort. For each donor, CD4 naive and CD4 memory were each given three plates, CD8 naive was given two plates, and CD8 memory was given one plate. Blood TCR repertoires of about five healthy adults were deeply sequenced to estimate repertoire size and the extent of clonotype sharing between individuals. To increase sequencing depth and limit assay-specific biases, TCR repertoire library preparation and sequencing were carried out by different laboratories using diverse techniques. Between about 0.85 and 9.5 billion PBMCs per donor were obtained by leukapheresis.

TCR CDR3 regions were amplified from genomic DNA by multiplex PCR using the deep immunoSEQ assay. Extracted genomic DNA from each cell subset was spread evenly across all wells of several immunoSEQ 96-well plates, with each plate serving as a replicate. For sorted subsets, around 200 ng genomic DNA, equal to tens of thousands of T cell genomes, was loaded into each replicate PCR. Purified libraries were quantified with a Qubit 3.0 fluorometer, sized on a Bioanalyzer 2100, and re-quantified with the KAPA Library Quantification kit. Each immunoSEQ 96-well plate was sequenced on its own single-read 150-cycle Illumina NextSeq 550 flow cell. As for the original processing: The immunoSEQ output contained only junctional sequences without quality scores, so filtering could not match that applied to full-length reads. To assign V/J genes and CDR3, sequences were annotated using PyIR, a Python wrapper for IgBLAST v1.9, with IMGT germline references. Reads were removed for weak V/J assignments (E-value above 1e-6), missing CDR3, stop codons, out-of-frame junctions, or ambiguous translated residues. V3J clonotypes were defined as sequences sharing an identical inferred V gene, J gene, and CDR3 amino acid sequence. To compute the percentage overlap between repertoires, the number of shared unique clonotypes was divided by the size of the smaller repertoire. Repertoire richness was assessed with RTK rarefaction, the Chao1 estimator, and Recon v2.1 estimates of unobserved clonotypes. OLGA was used to compute generation probabilities for all TCRbeta clonotypes that the gDNA method yielded from a few donors. This is the immuneACCESS table as TCRdb keeps it, with only in-frame sequences that have V and J called. A part of the clones is gone; compared with another copy, unresolved V genes explain less than half, and the rest is unexplained. That table furnishes V, J and clone size, whereas the DNA furnished D and trimming. This sample has fewer than 1.4 million clones in its table, and around 82% of those were observed once. The ten largest clones add up to 0.61% of the sample.

Healthy HIV-negative adults with no recently reported acute infections or vaccinations were included as donors. Only Caucasian adults living in Nashville, Tennessee, USA were represented among the donors. Magnetic negative selection was used to enrich CD4+ T cells, after which naive cells were positively selected on CD45RA and the negative fraction became the memory subset. Blood was collected by leukapheresis, and PBMCs were isolated by Ficoll-Histopaque density gradient centrifugation and then cryopreserved in liquid nitrogen vapor phase. Analytical flow cytometry was used to check the purity and quantity of every magnetically sorted T cell population. From each sorted fraction, genomic DNA was isolated and quantified by UV absorbance on a Nanodrop 2000c. Findings and caveats that apply to the study as a whole: Naive subsets generally had larger estimated clonotype richness than memory subsets did. Higher generation probabilities were observed for clonotypes shared by all four sorted-subset donors than for non-shared clonotypes. Even with the large sequencing depth, rarefaction of the sorted-subset datasets indicated that sequencing was incomplete. Sampling was limited to blood, and TCR repertoires in tissue likely differ from TCR repertoires in blood. Based on pairwise subsampling, the degree of clonotype sharing among donors was expected to be affected by sequencing depth. Sharing across a few donors was observed for about 5% of naive CD4, 3.5% of naive CD8, 2.3% of memory CD4, and about 0.38% of memory CD8 clonotypes. The genetic and exposure-history diversity represented was limited by the small number of donors.

CDR1 and CDR2, per the germline V gene, are KGHSH and LQKENI. The CDR3 has 13 amino acids, counting the end cysteine and phenylalanine. The kept DNA is CDR3 alone, 39 bases in frame from the first base. Regarding this clone: The clone's antigen remains unknown. No per-base quality is available; no much larger clone lies one base away.

The chain joins TRBV18 to TRBJ2-5, with a tentative D gene TRBD2 over 6 matching bases. The assigned J gene may be wrong: the sequence end matches TRBJ2-7 better. This clonotype was obtained from a man aged 18 to 29 in good health. Some clones in this sample may be carry-over from other donors' samples. Sequenced: memory CD4+ T cells from PBMCs. This specimen's cell subset or site label, per the study, means: CD45RA-negative fraction. The DNA sequence is given as TGTGCCAGCTCAAAAAGCCGGGAGTACGAGCAGTACTTC. Its protein product is CASSKSREYEQYF.